This T cell receptor (beta chain) was profiled in a study of regulatory T cells in long-lasting Graves disease. There are many counts of this clonotype. V lost 1 base and J lost 4, with 9 bases in between. The CDR3 is 14 residues long. CDR1 is SNHLY and CDR2 is FYNNEI in the germline V gene. Time point of the sample: persistent/refractory GD, antithyroid drugs over 5 years with positive TRAb. PBMC RNA was the source of the TCR library. From each patient, roughly 9 milliliters of peripheral blood was drawn and collected into an EDTA anticoagulant tube. Assembly of TCR beta libraries relied on iRepertoire HTBI primers together with Arm-PCR of CDR3 regions. TCRdb re-derived calls from the multiplex PCR reads in MiXCR, one entry per CDR3 protein. The repertoire holds about 290,000 distinct CDR3 sequences, under 25% seen once, with just over 55% in the top ten.

This TCR was recovered from a female donor with Graves disease. The sequencing here drew on peripheral blood mononuclear cells (PBMCs), taken when the disease was refractory, from a patient treated with antithyroid drugs. This chain links TRBV2 with TRBJ2-3; D remains ambiguous. This CDR3 is CASSEEGRADTQYF. The CDR3 DNA follows: TGTGCCAGCAGTGAAGAGGGCCGGGCAGATACGCAGTATTTT.